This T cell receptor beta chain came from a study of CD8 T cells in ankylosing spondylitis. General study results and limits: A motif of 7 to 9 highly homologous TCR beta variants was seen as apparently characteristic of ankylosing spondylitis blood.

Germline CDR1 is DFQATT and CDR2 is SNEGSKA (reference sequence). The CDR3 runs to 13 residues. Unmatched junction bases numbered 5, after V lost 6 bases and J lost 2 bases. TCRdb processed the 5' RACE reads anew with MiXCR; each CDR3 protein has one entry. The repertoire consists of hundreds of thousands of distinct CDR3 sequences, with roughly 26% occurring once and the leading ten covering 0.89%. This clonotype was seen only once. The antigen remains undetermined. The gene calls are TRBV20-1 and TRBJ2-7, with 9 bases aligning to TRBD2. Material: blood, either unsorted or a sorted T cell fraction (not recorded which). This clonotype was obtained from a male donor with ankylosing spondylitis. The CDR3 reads CSAEASGTYEQYF. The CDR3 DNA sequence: TGCAGTGCAGAGGCTAGCGGGACCTACGAGCAGTACTTC.